The TCR beta chain under discussion was sequenced for a study of blood T cell repertoires in COVID-19. As for the study in general: The origin of the acute and convalescent COVID-19 samples was the United States, Italy and Spain. The cDNA or gDNA used as material had been derived from T cells, B-cell-depleted T cells, or PBMCs.

As processed by the authors: Amplification of reference gene primers was used by the study to estimate nucleated cell counts. The method was immunoSEQ multiplex PCR; TCRdb's version includes in-frame clones alone and lacks a portion of them. V, J and clone size are taken as reported in that table, and D and trimming were inferred from the DNA itself. The table lists more than 150,000 clones, around 91% of them singletons. This CDR3 is 17 amino acids long. CDR1 and CDR2 (germline): SGHTA, FQGNSA. V gave up 4 bases and J gave up 4 bases; unmatched junction bases: 9. This chain uses TRBV7-2 with TRBJ2-2; 10 bases agree with TRBD2. The sequenced material came from peripheral blood. The origin of this receptor is a man aged 50-60 years with acute or convalescent COVID-19. DNA for the CDR3: TGTGCCAGCAGCTCCCCAAAGCGGGGGGGCGTCACCGGGGAGCTGTTTTTT. It specifies CASSSPKRGGVTGELFF.